This section outlines one T cell receptor beta chain sequence together with its context. Its antigen is not known. This record belongs to a study of cytomegalovirus exposure and HLA in healthy donors. General study points: In vitro, three CMV-associated chains proved specific for CMV antigens. As was reported, the classifier diagnosed cytomegalovirus status with high specificity and sensitivity.

This CDR3 is built from 17 residues. V lost 4 bases, J lost 4 bases, and 13 bases stayed unmatched. Germline assignment: CDR1 MGHRA and CDR2 YSYEKL. PCR primers comprised 60 Vbeta and 13 Jbeta primers. TCRdb keeps only in-frame clones here, not all; method: immunoSEQ multiplex PCR. The sample has about 160,000 clones, roughly 89% seen once. This sequence was found in a woman aged 25 to 45 in good health and CMV-seronegative. The chain uses TRBV4-1 and TRBJ2-3; TRBD2 matches at 8 bases. The source material was PBMCs. In nucleotides, the CDR3 is TGCGCCAGCAGCCCCGCTATGAGCGGGAGAGGATCAGATACGCAGTATTTT. It translates to CASSPAMSGRGSDTQYF.